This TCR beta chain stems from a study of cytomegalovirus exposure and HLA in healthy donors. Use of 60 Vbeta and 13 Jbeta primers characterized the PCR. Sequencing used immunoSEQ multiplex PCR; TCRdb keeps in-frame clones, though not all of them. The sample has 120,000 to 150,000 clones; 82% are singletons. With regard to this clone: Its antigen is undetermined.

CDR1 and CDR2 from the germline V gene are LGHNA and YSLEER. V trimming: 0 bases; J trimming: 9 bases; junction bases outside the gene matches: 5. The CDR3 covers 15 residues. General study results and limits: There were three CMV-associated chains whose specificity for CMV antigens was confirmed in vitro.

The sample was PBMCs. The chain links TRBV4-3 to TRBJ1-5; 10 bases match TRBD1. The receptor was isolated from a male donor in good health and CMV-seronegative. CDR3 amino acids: CASSQDGGQGRPQHF. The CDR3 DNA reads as TGCGCCAGCAGCCAAGATGGGGGACAGGGGCGGCCCCAGCATTTT.